One sample yielded the 15 T cell receptor beta chains listed below, sequenced in a study of T cells in Graves' hyperthyroidism and ophthalmopathy. TCR beta CDR3 sequences were amplified from RNA transcripts. A set of HTBI primers served as the primers for a first-round RT-PCR of the TCR CDR3. From the multiplex PCR reads, TCRdb called clonotypes with MiXCR, one entry per CDR3 protein. The sample has around 240,000 distinct CDR3 sequences; more than 14% are singletons. The sequencing input was blood. Every receptor here comes from a middle-aged woman with Graves' hyperthyroidism that later progressed to Graves' ophthalmopathy.

V gene TRBV7-9 combines with J gene TRBJ2-5; 13 positions match TRBD2. J lost 7 bases, V lost 0 bases, and 8 bases had no gene match. Germline lookup yields CDR1 SEHNR and CDR2 FQNEAQ (reference sequence). The CDR3 sequence is 17 residues long. The CDR3: CASSLAGAGTSGTTQYF. As DNA, the CDR3 is TGTGCCAGCAGCTTAGCGGGGGCCGGGACTAGCGGGACGACCCAGTACTTC.

This clonotype was seen a few times. V is TRBV6-4 and J is TRBJ2-3, with TRBD2 identical over 11 bases. Germline V gene sequence: CDR1 MRHNA, CDR2 SNTAGT. The CDR3 extends over 16 amino acids. V was clipped by 5 bases and J by 0 bases; unmatched bases: 4. The CDR3 reads CASSQIAGGSTDTQYF. The CDR3 nucleotides are TGTGCCAGCAGTCAAATAGCGGGAGGGAGCACAGATACGCAGTATTTT.

The table lists this clonotype with many counts. This chain's CDR3 is CASSPRGHSYNEQFF. In DNA, the CDR3 is TGTGCCAGCAGTCCCAGGGGACACTCCTACAATGAGCAGTTCTTC. V and J are TRBV27 and TRBJ2-1; possibly TRBD1 for D (6 bases). V lost 5 bases and J lost 0, with 11 bases in between. Germline V gene sequence: CDR1 MNHEY, CDR2 SMNVEV (reference sequence). There are 15 residues in the CDR3.

This clonotype was observed many times. This sequence joins TRBV4-1 and TRBJ2-7; D perhaps matches TRBD1 (5 bases). Germline V gene sequence: CDR1 MGHRA, CDR2 YSYEKL. The V and J ends lost 4 bases and 0 bases respectively, with 10 bases between them. This CDR3 is 14 amino acids long. The DNA of the CDR3 is TGCGCCAGCAGCCGAAAGGGGTTCTCCTACGAGCAGTACTTC. It specifies CASSRKGFSYEQYF.

This clonotype was observed at least ten times. This rearrangement joins TRBV11-1 to TRBJ2-7, with 11 bases fitting TRBD2. Germline loops: CDR1 SGHAT, CDR2 FQDESV (reference sequence). The CDR3 is 17 residues long. After removal of 1 base from V and 0 bases from J, the junction contained 5 bases not matched to a gene. For the CDR3, the DNA is TGTGCCAGCAGCTTAGAGGGGACTAGCGGAATCTCCTACGAGCAGTACTTC. Translating it yields CASSLEGTSGISYEQYF.

The chain carries TRBV7-9 and TRBJ1-6; TRBD1 matches 9 bases. The germline gives CDR1 SEHNR, CDR2 FQNEAQ (reference sequence). The CDR3 contains 16 residues. The V segment lost 2 bases and the J segment 9 bases; nucleotides outside the gene matches: 8. This chain's CDR3 is CASSLILGQGGSPLHF. The DNA of the CDR3 is TGTGCCAGCAGCTTAATTTTGGGACAGGGCGGTTCACCCCTCCACTTT. Based on the CDR3 plus reference TRBV7-9 and TRBJ1-6, the full variable domain is DTGVSQNPRHKITKRGQNVTFRCDPISEHNRLYWYRQTLGQGPEFLTYFQNEAQLEKSRLLSDRFSAERPKGSFSTLEIQRTEQGDSAMYLCASSLILGQGGSPLHFGNGTRLTVT.

The gene calls are TRBV4-1 and TRBJ2-7, with D unclear. The germline V gene encodes CDR1 MGHRA and CDR2 YSYEKL. Trimming shortened V by 1 base and J by 2 bases, and 15 bases separated the two germline ends. There are 16 residues in the CDR3. The CDR3 loop is CASSQALTKFTYEQYF. The CDR3 DNA sequence: TGCGCCAGCAGCCAAGCCCTCACGAAGTTTACCTACGAGCAGTACTTC.

This clonotype has at least ten counts. This chain links TRBV12-3 or TRBV12-4 with TRBJ2-7; possible D gene TRBD2, 5 bases. This CDR3 comprises 15 residues. V lost 2 bases to trimming and J lost 2 bases, with 13 bases between them. CDR3 amino acids: CASSLMGRNPYEQYF. CDR3 coding DNA: TGTGCCAGCAGTTTAATGGGGAGAAACCCCTACGAGCAGTACTTC.

This clonotype has at least ten counts. This sequence joins TRBV5-5 and TRBJ1-3; D not certain. CDR1 and CDR2 from the germline V gene are SGHKS and YYEKEE (reference sequence). Trimming took off 0 bases at V and 4 bases at J, with 2 bases between the two ends. The CDR3 runs 12 residues. CDR3 loop: CASSLGGNTIYF. The CDR3 DNA follows: TGTGCCAGCAGCTTGGGAGGAAACACCATATATTTT.

This clonotype occurred a few times. This sequence joins TRBV11-2 and TRBJ2-1, with 9 bases matching TRBD2. The CDR3 has 15 amino acids. Trimming cost V 4 bases and J 6 bases; bases outside gene matches: 7. Germline V gene lookup returns CDR1 SGHAT and CDR2 FQNNGV. For the CDR3, the DNA is TGTGCCAGCAGCTCCCTAGCGGGAATTTCCAATGAGCAGTTCTTC. Translation gives CASSSLAGISNEQFF.

J is TRBJ1-4 and V is TRBV18; 9 positions agree with TRBD1. Germline CDR1 reads KGHSH; CDR2 reads LQKENI. V gave up 5 bases and J gave up 7 bases; unmatched junction bases: 8. This CDR3 has 15 residues. The CDR3 coding sequence is TGTGCCAGCTCAATAGGGACAGGGCGTCCTGAAAAACTGTTTTTT. This encodes CASSIGTGRPEKLFF.

J is TRBJ1-4 and V is TRBV9, with D perhaps matching TRBD1 (5 bases). The V gene lost 0 bases and the J gene lost 4 bases, with 7 bases spanning the gap. Germline values: CDR1 SGDLS, CDR2 YYNGEE. The CDR3 covers 14 residues. CDR3 DNA sequence: TGTGCCAGCAGCGTAGCGGGACTTAATGAAAAACTGTTTTTT. This gives the protein CASSVAGLNEKLFF.

This clonotype was observed at least ten times. The gene calls are TRBV11-3 and TRBJ2-3; TRBD2 matches 10 bases. CDR3 length equals 16 residues. Germline V gene sequence: CDR1 SGHNT, CDR2 YENEEA. J was trimmed by 4 bases and V by 5 bases; bases with no gene match: 9. The CDR3 sequence is CASSKGLLAGADTQYF. CDR3 sequence (DNA): TGTGCCAGCAGCAAAGGCCTCCTAGCGGGAGCAGATACGCAGTATTTT.

This clonotype has a count of ten or more. The chain recombines TRBV11-3 with TRBJ1-1; D ambiguous. The CDR3 contains 13 residues. Germline CDR1 SGHNT, CDR2 YENEEA. Trimming stripped 1 base from V and 2 bases from J, with 5 bases between. CDR3 loop: CASSLAPNTEAFF. Here the CDR3 DNA reads TGTGCCAGCAGCTTAGCCCCCAACACTGAAGCTTTCTTT.

This clonotype was counted ten times or more. The CDR3 here is CASSTRPGQVEKLFF. DNA for the CDR3: TGTGCCAGCTCAACTCGACCCGGTCAGGTTGAAAAACTGTTTTTT. The V call is TRBV18, the J call TRBJ1-4; D remains ambiguous. The V and J ends lost 5 bases and 7 bases respectively, with 17 bases between them. CDR1 is KGHSH and CDR2 is LQKENI in the germline V gene. The CDR3 consists of 15 residues.